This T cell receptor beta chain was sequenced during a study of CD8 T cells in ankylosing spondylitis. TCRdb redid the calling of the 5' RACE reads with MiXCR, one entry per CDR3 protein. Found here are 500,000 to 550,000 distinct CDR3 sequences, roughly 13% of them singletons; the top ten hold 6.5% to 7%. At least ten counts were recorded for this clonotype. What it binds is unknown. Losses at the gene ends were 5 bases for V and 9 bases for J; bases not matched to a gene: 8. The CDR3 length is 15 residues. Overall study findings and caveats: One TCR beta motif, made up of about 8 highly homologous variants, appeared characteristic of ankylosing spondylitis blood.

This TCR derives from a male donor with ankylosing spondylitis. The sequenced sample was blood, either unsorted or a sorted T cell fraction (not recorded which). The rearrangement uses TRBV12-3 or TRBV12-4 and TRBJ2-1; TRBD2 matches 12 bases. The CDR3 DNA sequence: TGTGCCAGCAGTCCGATACTAGCGGGAGGAGGTGAGCAGTTCTTC. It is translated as CASSPILAGGGEQFF.